This T cell receptor beta chain was sequenced during a study of shared clonotypes between healthy human individuals. On the study more broadly: Per donor, CD8 memory used one plate, CD8 naive used two, CD4 memory used three and CD4 naive used three.

CD45RO-negative, CCR7-positively selected cells formed the naive CD8 fraction, excluding terminally differentiated effector memory CD45RA+ cells. Overall study findings and caveats: An anticipated effect of sequencing depth on clonotype sharing among donors was recognized. The rarefaction results pointed to incomplete sorted-subset sequencing despite large depth.

The germline CDR1 and CDR2 sequences are LNHNV and YYDKDF (reference sequence). The ends were cut back, 2 bases at V and 10 bases at J, with 17 bases in the middle. CDR3 length equals 14 residues. As for this clone: What it binds is not known.

Several immunoSEQ 96-well plates shared each subset's DNA, each plate a replicate. Sequencing was performed with immunoSEQ multiplex PCR; in TCRdb, only in-frame clones are kept and a portion is missing. The table includes hundreds of thousands of clones, roughly 95% detected once. This rearrangement joins TRBV15 to TRBJ1-1, with a possible D match to TRBD1 (5 bases). Sequencing was done on a sample of naive CD8+ T cells sorted from blood. The receptor comes from a woman aged 25 to 45 in good health. The chain's CDR3 is CATSRRVDSSIAFF. CDR3 DNA: TGTGCCACCAGCAGAAGGGTTGACAGTTCTATAGCTTTCTTT. The full variable domain, its missing parts supplied by reference TRBV15 and TRBJ1-1, is DAMVIQNPRYQVTQFGKPVTLSCSQTLNHNVMYWYQQKSSQAPKLLFHYYDKDFNNEADTPDNFQSRRPNTSFCFLDIRSPGLGDTAMYLCATSRRVDSSIAFFGQGTRLTVV.